This T cell receptor (beta chain) was observed in a study of T-cell reconstitution after alpha-beta-depleted transplantation in children. Overall study findings and caveats: By one year post-transplant, T-cell counts and diversity largely arose from T cells that were newly produced. Roughly two months post-transplant, alpha-beta T cells reportedly originated from several hundred graft clones that had expanded.

The CDR3 is 15 residues long. Germline loops: CDR1 SGHVS, CDR2 FNYEAQ. V lost 3 bases and J 1 base, leaving 12 bases between the germline ends. Preparation of the TCRbeta library was carried out with unique molecular identifiers. TCRdb redid the calling of the PCR reads with MiXCR, one entry per CDR3 protein. Of about 250,000 distinct CDR3 sequences listed, 20% to 30% are singletons. About this clonotype: Antigen specificity is unknown.

The material was PBMCs, mostly from graft donor cells, obtained 360 days after TCRalphabeta/CD19-depleted stem cell transplant. The gene calls are TRBV7-6 and TRBJ2-5; D is possibly TRBD2 (6 bases). This TCR came from a female patient aged 2-10 years who had a stem cell transplant for congenital amegakaryocytic thrombocytopenia, so the T cells may come from the graft donor. DNA for the CDR3: TGTGCCAGCAGCTTCCCAGGGAGGCTCCAAGAGACCCAGTACTTC. Translated: CASSFPGRLQETQYF. Drawing the rest from reference TRBV7-6 and TRBJ2-5, the complete variable domain is GAGVSQSPRYKVTKRGQDVALRCDPISGHVSLYWYRQALGQGPEFLTYFNYEAQQDKSGLPNDRFSAERPEGSISTLTIQRTEQRDSAMYRCASSFPGRLQETQYFGPGTRLLVL.